Listed here are 25 T cell receptor beta chains from one sample, sequenced in a study of read filtering for tumor transcriptome and immune sequencing. Molecular barcoded adaptors covering alpha/delta and beta/gamma chains were used on approximately 440 ng RNA. A single record per CDR3 protein comes from TCRdb applying MiXCR to the reads. This sample yields about 50,000 distinct CDR3 sequences, of which roughly a fifth are seen a single time; 15% belongs to the top ten. Sample: a population of CD138-negative cells sorted from bone marrow. These receptors came from a donor at least 40 years old with multiple myeloma.

This clonotype rates as medium-sized. The chain is built from TRBV20-1 and TRBJ2-1; TRBD1 matches 10 bases. CDR1 DFQATT and CDR2 SNEGSKA come from the germline V gene (reference sequence). J was trimmed by 6 bases and V by 1 base; bases with no gene match: 0. The CDR3 is 13 residues long. In nucleotides, the CDR3 is TGCAGTGCTAGAGGACAGGGGGCCAATGAGCAGTTCTTC. It yields the protein CSARGQGANEQFF.

Comments on this clonotype: A much larger clone sits a single nucleotide away, making a read error possible. V usage is TRBV6-5 and J usage is TRBJ2-3, with 9 bases that match TRBD2. There are 15 residues in the CDR3. V was clipped by 2 bases and J by 6 bases; unmatched bases: 6. Germline assignment: CDR1 MNHEY and CDR2 SVGAGI. The CDR3 coding sequence is TGTGCCAGCAGTTACACCCTAGCGGGACAGGATACGCAGTATTTT. Translation gives CASSYTLAGQDTQYF.

The chain joins TRBV14 to TRBJ2-7, with 7 positions matching TRBD1. This CDR3 contains 18 residues. V was clipped by 1 base and J by 2 bases; unmatched bases: 14. Per germline, CDR1 SGHDN and CDR2 FVKESK. The CDR3 protein is CASSQGSGQGQRPYEQYF. In DNA form, the CDR3 reads TGTGCCAGCAGCCAAGGGTCGGGCCAGGGACAGCGACCCTACGAGCAGTACTTC.

The chain employs TRBV5-1 and TRBJ2-3, with D possibly being TRBD1 (6 bases). The CDR3 consists of 15 residues. Germline CDR1 reads SGHRS; CDR2 reads YFSETQ. Trimming cost V 3 bases and J 0 bases, with 11 bases left between them. The CDR3 region is CASSSQGHSTDTQYF. For the CDR3, the DNA is TGCGCCAGCAGCTCACAGGGACATAGCACAGATACGCAGTATTTT.

This clonotype was detected ten times or more. The genes are TRBV5-5 and TRBJ2-1; possible D gene TRBD2, 5 bases. CDR3 size: 14 residues. The V gene lost 0 bases and the J gene lost 6 bases, with 10 bases spanning the gap. The germline V gene has CDR1 SGHKS and CDR2 YYEKEE (reference sequence). The CDR3 bases are TGTGCCAGCAGCTTGGGAGGGTCTGCCAATGAGCAGTTCTTC. Protein sequence: CASSLGGSANEQFF.

Ten or more counts support this clonotype. The chain uses TRBV2 and TRBJ2-7; D uncertain. Deletions cut 8 bases from V and 1 base from J, with 15 bases between. From germline, CDR1 is SNHLY and CDR2 FYNNEI. The CDR3 is made up of 14 amino acids. Here the CDR3 reads CASATPHGSYEQYF. DNA for the CDR3: TGTGCCAGCGCCACCCCTCATGGGTCCTACGAGCAGTACTTC. Based on the CDR3 plus reference TRBV2 and TRBJ2-7, the full variable domain is EPEVTQTPSHQVTQMGQEVILRCVPISNHLYFYWYRQILGQKVEFLVSFYNNEISEKSEIFDDQFSVERPDGSNFTLKIRSTKLEDSAMYFCASATPHGSYEQYFGPGTRLTVT.

This clonotype showed up many times. The chain joins TRBV11-2 to TRBJ2-1; 13 bases map to TRBD2. Germline assignment: CDR1 SGHAT and CDR2 FQNNGV. With V trimmed by 3 bases and J by 12 bases, 8 bases remained unmatched. The CDR3 has 15 amino acids. The CDR3 DNA reads as TGTGCCAGCAGCTTGCGGACTAGCGGGAGAGTAGGGCAGTTCTTC. This gives the protein CASSLRTSGRVGQFF.

This clonotype was seen only a few times. The chain couples TRBV2 to TRBJ2-1; possibly TRBD2 for D (5 bases). Germline CDR1 reads SNHLY; CDR2 reads FYNNEI. CDR3 length equals 16 residues. The ends were cut back, 8 bases at V and 0 bases at J, with 17 bases in the middle. CDR3 coding DNA: TGTGCCAGCCTTCTAGCTTCACTTAGCTCCTACAATGAGCAGTTCTTC. Its translation: CASLLASLSSYNEQFF.

With respect to this clonotype: The junction differs from germline at one of its ends, possibly a read error. V is TRBV3-1 and J is TRBJ1-5, with D uncertain. CDR1 is LGHDT, CDR2 YNNKEL, per germline (reference sequence). This CDR3 has 15 amino acids. This CDR3 is CASSKDLGRGQPQHF. CDR3 DNA: TGTGCCAGCAGCAAAGATCTCGGCCGGGGACAGCCCCAGCATTTT.

At least ten counts were recorded for this clonotype. The J gene is TRBJ2-7, the V gene TRBV12-3 or TRBV12-4; either TRBD1 or TRBD2 may supply D (5 bases each). The CDR3 has 13 amino acids. The ends were cut back, 7 bases at V and 3 bases at J, with 13 bases in the middle. The CDR3 nucleotides are TGTGCCAGCAAACGGGGCAGAGACTACGAGCAGTACTTC. Its protein is CASKRGRDYEQYF.

This clonotype was found many times. The rearrangement uses TRBV25-1 and TRBJ1-5; D remains ambiguous. The CDR3 is made up of 12 amino acids. Trimming left V 4 bases short and J 4 bases short, with 5 bases between. The V gene's germline CDR1 is MGHDK and CDR2 SYGVNS. CDR3 sequence: CASSVGNQPQHF. The CDR3 DNA follows: TGTGCCAGCAGTGTAGGGAATCAGCCCCAGCATTTT.

In this sample, this clonotype turned up many times. The chain carries TRBV12-3 or TRBV12-4 and TRBJ1-6; no definite D call. The CDR3 length is 13 residues. V lost 6 bases and J 8 bases, leaving 11 bases between the germline ends. The CDR3 DNA sequence: TGTGCCAGCAGATCGGTCCTAGATTCACCCCTCCACTTT. Its protein product is CASRSVLDSPLHF.

The rearrangement joins TRBV5-1 to TRBJ2-4, with D possibly TRBD2 on 6 matching bases. This CDR3 is 18 amino acids long. From germline, CDR1 is SGHRS and CDR2 YFSETQ. Trimming shortened V by 3 bases and J by 0 bases, and 19 bases separated the two germline ends. This CDR3 is CASSSTGNSGIAKNIQYF. The CDR3 bases are TGCGCCAGCAGCTCAACCGGGAATAGCGGAATAGCCAAAAACATTCAGTACTTC.

The chain links TRBV18 to TRBJ2-1; 9 bases map to TRBD2. This CDR3 has 13 residues. The J segment lost 8 bases and the V segment lost 10 bases, leaving 9 bases of the junction unmatched. Germline CDR1 and CDR2: KGHSH and LQKENI. Written as DNA, the CDR3 is TGTGCCAACCTAGCGGGATTTATCGATGAGCAGTTCTTC. Protein product: CANLAGFIDEQFF.

The J gene is TRBJ2-1, the V gene TRBV11-1; 11 nucleotides align to TRBD1. V gave up 4 bases and J gave up 1 base; unmatched junction bases: 3. CDR1 is SGHAT and CDR2 is FQDESV in the germline V gene (reference sequence). The CDR3 loop spans 16 amino acids. The CDR3 is CASSYRDRGSYNEQFF. The CDR3 DNA sequence: TGTGCCAGCAGCTACCGGGACAGGGGGTCCTACAATGAGCAGTTCTTC.

With respect to this clonotype: This likely stems from a read error, as it lies one base from a far larger clone. The CDR3, as DNA: TGTGCCAGCAGGCCTGAGGGTAATGAGCAGTTCTTC. Amino acid sequence: CASRPEGNEQFF. The V gene is TRBV12-3 or TRBV12-4, the J gene TRBJ2-1; a weak D match, TRBD2 (5 bases). The CDR3 totals 12 residues. V gave up 6 bases and J gave up 7 bases, with 10 bases separating them.

Note on this clonotype: The final CDR3 position lacks the conserved phenylalanine or tryptophan, pointing to a likely read error. J is TRBJ2-6 and V is TRBV12-3 or TRBV12-4, with 10 bases matching TRBD1. There are 18 residues in the CDR3. The V gene end was trimmed by 0 bases and the J gene end by 1 base; junction bases not matched to a gene: 3. The CDR3 spells CASSLAPGQGSGANVLTP. The CDR3 nucleotides are TGTGCCAGCAGTTTAGCGCCGGGACAGGGGTCTGGGGCCAACGTCCTGACTCCC.

This clonotype was seen at least ten times. This chain uses TRBV2 with TRBJ1-1; no definite D call. The CDR3 consists of 13 residues. Per the germline V gene, CDR1 is SNHLY and CDR2 is FYNNEI. Trimming left V 7 bases short and J 1 base short, with 10 bases between. The CDR3 is CASTRISNTEAFF. CDR3 nucleotide sequence: TGTGCCAGCACCCGGATATCGAACACTGAAGCTTTCTTT.

This rearrangement joins TRBV20-1 to TRBJ2-3; D is unresolved. The length of the CDR3 is 15 residues. V lost 0 bases and J lost 2, with 12 bases in between. Germline CDR1 reads DFQATT; CDR2 reads SNEGSKA (reference sequence). Here the CDR3 DNA reads TGCAGTGCTAGAGATGGTGGCTCCCCCACAGATACGCAGTATTTT. This gives the protein CSARDGGSPTDTQYF.

This clonotype was detected many times. This sequence joins TRBV10-2 and TRBJ1-5, with D possibly TRBD1 on 6 matching bases. V lost 0 bases and J 0 bases, leaving 12 bases between the germline ends. Per germline, CDR1 WSHSY and CDR2 SAAADI. The CDR3 length is 17 residues. CDR3 residues: CASSESNQGYSNQPQHF. CDR3 DNA sequence: TGCGCCAGCAGTGAGTCGAATCAGGGGTATAGCAATCAGCCCCAGCATTTT.

This clonotype appeared many times. The chain recombines TRBV3-1 with TRBJ2-6, with D perhaps assigned TRBD1 or TRBD2 (5 bases each). Trimming stripped 2 bases from V and 0 bases from J, with 20 bases between. This CDR3 is built from 20 residues. The germline V gene encodes CDR1 LGHDT and CDR2 YNNKEL (reference sequence). The CDR3 protein is CASSQTGRDGRSSGANVLTF. DNA of the CDR3: TGTGCCAGCAGCCAAACAGGACGGGACGGCCGGAGCTCTGGGGCCAACGTCCTGACTTTC. The full variable domain, rest sourced from reference TRBV3-1 and TRBJ2-6, is DTAVSQTPKYLVTQMGNDKSIKCEQNLGHDTMYWYKQDSKKFLKIMFSYNNKELIINETVPNRFSPKSPDKAHLNLHINSLELGDSAVYFCASSQTGRDGRSSGANVLTFGAGSRLTVL.

This clonotype was recorded many times. The chain couples TRBV29-1 to TRBJ1-2, with D possibly matching TRBD1 (5 bases). The CDR3 length is 15 residues. The V and J ends lost 4 bases and 1 base respectively, with 16 bases between them. CDR1 is SQVTM, CDR2 ANQGSEA, per germline. The CDR3 DNA sequence: TGCAGCGTTGCCGATCGGACGGACAATAACTATGGCTACACCTTC. It encodes CSVADRTDNNYGYTF.

This clonotype was recorded at least ten times. This CDR3 reads CASSSLWMGEAFF. The CDR3 nucleotides read TGTGCCAGCAGTAGCCTTTGGATGGGTGAAGCTTTCTTT. The chain uses TRBV27 and TRBJ1-1; no clear D gene. The germline V gene has CDR1 MNHEY and CDR2 SMNVEV (reference sequence). CDR3 length: 13 amino acids. The V end lost 5 bases, the J end lost 7 bases, and 14 bases lay between the germline ends.

The chain has TRBV12-3 or TRBV12-4 and TRBJ1-3; D not resolved. This CDR3 has 17 amino acids. V dropped 5 bases and J dropped 0 bases, with 17 bases sitting between them. This chain's CDR3 is CASSQLASLSSGNTIYF. CDR3 DNA: TGTGCCAGCAGTCAATTGGCCTCCCTAAGCTCTGGAAACACCATATATTTT.

This clonotype has a count of ten or more. The V call is TRBV19, the J call TRBJ2-2; 8 nucleotides align to TRBD1. The CDR3 has 14 amino acids. The V gene's germline CDR1 is LNHDA and CDR2 SQIVND (reference sequence). The ends lost 6 bases at V and 6 bases at J; junction bases unmatched: 6. In DNA, the CDR3 is TGTGCCAGTAGCCACAGGGGGTACGCCGGGGAGCTGTTTTTT. It encodes CASSHRGYAGELFF.